This T cell receptor (beta chain) was identified in a study of shared clonotypes between healthy human individuals. Study outcomes and limitations: It was observed that 5% to 6.5% of naive CD4 clonotypes were shared across several donors.

V was cut by 4 bases and J by 1 base, with 8 bases left in between. CDR1 is SGDLS, CDR2 YYNGEE, per germline. The CDR3 is 13 amino acids. Adult Caucasians living in Nashville, Tennessee made up all of the donors. From CD4+ cells came CD45RA+ naive and CD45RA-negative memory subsets. Comment on this clone: What it recognizes is unknown.

The authors split each subset's genomic DNA evenly across several immunoSEQ plates. TCRdb's copy holds only in-frame clones and misses some; the assay was immunoSEQ multiplex PCR. The repertoire holds 1.4 million to 1.5 million clones, with around 97% as singletons. The sample taken for sequencing was naive CD4+ T cells sorted from blood. This sample's subset: CD45RA+ positively selected. This clonotype was sampled from a man aged 30 to 45 in good health. This chain joins TRBV9 and TRBJ1-1; D gene unclear. The CDR3 nucleotides are TGTGCCAGCAGCCCAGTAGAGAACACTGAAGCTTTCTTT. This translates into CASSPVENTEAFF.